This T cell receptor beta chain was captured in a study of CD8+CD57+ T cells in acquired aplastic anemia. V was pared by 0 bases and J by 5 bases, with 10 bases between. CDR1 and CDR2 (germline): SGHDT, YYEEEE. CDR3 size: 14 residues. Sequencing was done on patients that had shown CD8+CD57+ cell expansion by flow cytometry. The study profiled TCR beta VDJ and CDR3 using genomic DNA as template. TCRdb reprocessed the reads via MiXCR and lists one record per CDR3 protein. The table records 200,000 to 300,000 distinct CDR3 sequences, about 80% of them present only once. The sequenced sample was sorted CD4+, CD8+, or CD8+CD57+ T cells (not recorded which) from PBMCs. The rearrangement links TRBV5-6 to TRBJ2-3; possible D gene TRBD2, 5 bases. The TCR was taken from a human donor with aplastic anemia. The CDR3 is CASSLERAIDTQYF. The DNA of the CDR3 is TGTGCCAGCAGCTTGGAGAGGGCAATAGATACGCAGTATTTT. The variable domain in full, with the rest retrieved from reference TRBV5-6 and TRBJ2-3, is DAGVTQSPTHLIKTRGQQVTLRCSPKSGHDTVSWYQQALGQGPQFIFQYYEEEERQRGNFPDRFSGHQFPNYSSELNVNALLLGDSALYLCASSLERAIDTQYFGPGTRLTVL.